This TCR beta chain appears in the sequencing data of a study of Graves' ophthalmopathy and Graves' hyperthyroidism. Broader study findings: Most thyroid-expanded clonotypes exceeding 0.001 frequency were also found in blood.

As for this clonotype: Its antigen is unknown.

Amplifying from RNA transcripts, the study obtained TCR beta CDR3 regions. First-round RT-PCR with HTBI primers preceded a second-round multiplex PCR. TCRdb passed the multiplex PCR reads through MiXCR, listing each CDR3 protein once. Seen here are about 220,000 distinct CDR3 sequences, about 22% observed once, and the top ten hold approximately 39%. Clinical symptoms, serum thyroxine, TRAb, thyroid ultrasound and orbital computed tomography formed the basis of diagnosis. The sequencing sample was made of peripheral blood. This sequence originates from a woman aged 45 to 65 with Graves' ophthalmopathy.

The CDR3 protein is CSARGTGASSPLHF. In nucleotides, the CDR3 is TGCAGTGCTAGAGGGACAGGGGCGAGTTCACCCCTCCACTTT. V usage is TRBV20-1 and J usage is TRBJ1-6; 9 bases fit TRBD1. V was pared by 1 base and J by 9 bases, with 4 bases of the junction left unmatched. Germline assignment: CDR1 DFQATT and CDR2 SNEGSKA (reference sequence). CDR3 size: 14 residues.